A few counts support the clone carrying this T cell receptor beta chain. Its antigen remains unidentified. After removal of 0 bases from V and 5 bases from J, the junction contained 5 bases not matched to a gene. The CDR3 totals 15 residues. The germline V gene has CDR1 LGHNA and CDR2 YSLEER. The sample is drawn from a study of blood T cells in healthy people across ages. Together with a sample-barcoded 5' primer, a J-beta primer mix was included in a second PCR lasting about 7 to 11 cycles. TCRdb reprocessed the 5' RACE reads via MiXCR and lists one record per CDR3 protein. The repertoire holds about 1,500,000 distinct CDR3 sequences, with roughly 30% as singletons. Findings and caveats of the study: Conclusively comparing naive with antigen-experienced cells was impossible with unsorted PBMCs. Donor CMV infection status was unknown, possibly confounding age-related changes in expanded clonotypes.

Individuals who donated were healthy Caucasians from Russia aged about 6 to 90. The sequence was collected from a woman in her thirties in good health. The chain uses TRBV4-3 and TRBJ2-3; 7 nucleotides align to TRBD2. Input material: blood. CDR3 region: CASSQDRGSGDTQYF. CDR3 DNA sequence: TGCGCCAGCAGCCAAGACCGCGGGAGCGGAGATACGCAGTATTTT.